This TCR beta chain was sequenced in a study of T cell changes during pregnancy in multiple sclerosis. CDR3 size: 14 residues. Trimming shortened V by 7 bases and J by 6 bases, and 13 bases separated the two germline ends. CDR1 and CDR2 (germline): MNHNS, SASEGT. Sequencing used immunoSEQ multiplex PCR; TCRdb keeps in-frame clones, though not all of them. Found here are about 100,000 clones, roughly 92% of them singletons; the top ten hold under 1.5%. The sequence came from a female donor with multiple sclerosis, enrolled in a pregnancy study. The chain links TRBV6-1 to TRBJ1-6; D uncertain. The input for sequencing was peripheral blood, taken in the second trimester of pregnancy. The CDR3 sequence: CASTSSGVNSPLHF. The CDR3 region has the DNA TGTGCCAGCACCTCCTCCGGAGTTAATTCACCCCTCCACTTT.